This T cell receptor (beta chain) derives from a study of CD8 T cells in ankylosing spondylitis. Study results and caveats: Prior literature has documented some motif variants in synovial fluid and blood from reactive arthritis. Matched ankylosing spondylitis synovial fluid reportedly showed significant enrichment of disease-linked clones.

Sample share makes this clonotype medium-sized. Its antigen is currently unknown. TCRdb recomputed calls from the 5' RACE reads with MiXCR, one row per CDR3 protein. The data contain approximately 42,000 distinct CDR3 sequences, 11% of them singletons. The germline V gene has CDR1 KGHDR and CDR2 SFDVKD. V lost 2 bases, J lost 6 bases, and 4 bases stayed unmatched. The CDR3 contains 15 residues. The clonotype originates from a male donor with ankylosing spondylitis or in good health (not recorded which). The chain joins TRBV24-1 to TRBJ2-5, with TRBD1 matching 11 bases. Sequenced: blood, either unsorted or a sorted T cell fraction (not recorded which). The CDR3: CATSDSGQGVKTQYF. For the CDR3, the DNA is TGTGCCACCAGTGATTCGGGACAGGGGGTAAAGACCCAGTACTTC.